This T cell receptor beta chain was profiled in a study of T cells in Graves' hyperthyroidism and ophthalmopathy. Study-level background: The initial diagnosis was the point when peripheral blood was collected, ahead of any treatment.

Study conclusions and caveats: Before onset, ophthalmopathy was predicted by the model a median around 6 months earlier. Among thyroid clonotypes expanded above 0.001, most also appeared in blood.

This clonotype occurred many times. Its antigen remains unidentified. Duration under 3 months, a NOSPECS grade of at least 4, and a Clinical Activity Score of at least 3 characterized the ophthalmopathy patients. The TCR beta CDR3 regions underwent amplification using RNA transcripts as the source. An initial round of RT-PCR targeting the TCR CDR3 relied on the HTBI primer set. TCRdb analysed the multiplex PCR reads with MiXCR anew, one entry per CDR3 protein. The table records about 300,000 distinct CDR3 sequences, approximately 18% of them present only once. CDR3 size: 12 residues. Germline CDR1 reads SGDLS; CDR2 reads YYNGEE. The V and J ends lost 3 bases and 3 bases respectively, with 7 bases between them.

The sequence was obtained from a man aged 45-65 years with Graves' ophthalmopathy. Sequences were obtained from blood. The rearrangement joins TRBV9 to TRBJ2-7, with D perhaps matching TRBD1 (6 bases). CDR3 nucleotides: TGTGCCAGCAGCGCGGACAGCTACGAGCAGTACTTC. Its translation is CASSADSYEQYF.